This TCR beta chain was sequenced in a study of beta chain features in type 1 diabetes. General study points: Sequencing from cDNA could over-represent high-TCR-expressing cells. When Type 1 diabetes patients were examined, their TCRB CDR3s proved moderately but significantly shorter in all four CD4+ subsets. Small HLA sub-analyses could not settle whether HLA shapes TCRB rearrangement. Sampled from patients, naive, central memory and Treg TCRB repertoires appeared more similar than those sampled from healthy donors.

The isolated RNA, all of it, was reverse transcribed, so expressed TCRB transcripts were what got sequenced. Clones were read by immunoSEQ multiplex PCR, and TCRdb kept only the in-frame ones, dropping some. The sample consists of some 350,000 clones, less than 15% of them appearing once. V lost 1 base and J 1 base, leaving 20 bases between the germline ends. The CDR3 consists of 17 residues. The germline gives CDR1 GTSNPN, CDR2 SVGIG (reference sequence). This clone was seen only a few times. No antigen is known for it. The sample comprised naive CD4+ T cells from blood. The clonotype comes from a woman between 18 and 29 years old with type 1 diabetes. This chain connects TRBV30 to TRBJ2-7; perhaps TRBD1 as D (6 bases). The CDR3 nucleotides read TGTGCCTGGAGTGCCGCCCAGGGGTATAGAAGTTCCTACGAGCAGTACTTC. Translated, it gives CAWSAAQGYRSSYEQYF.